This entry lists 21 T cell receptor beta chains sequenced from one sample in a study of response to subunit inactivated influenza vaccine. TCRdb re-called the RT-PCR reads with MiXCR, one entry per CDR3 protein. Of hundreds of thousands of distinct CDR3 sequences listed, approximately 14% are singletons. Material: PBMCs from blood, obtained less than 15 days before vaccination. The source is a man in his forties or fifties who received an inactivated influenza vaccine.

This chain uses TRBV4-3 with TRBJ2-1; 8 nucleotides agree with TRBD2. The CDR3 extends over 14 amino acids. From germline, CDR1 is LGHNA and CDR2 YSLEER. V was pared by 0 bases and J by 7 bases, with 2 bases of the junction left unmatched. The CDR3, as DNA: TGCGCCAGCAGCCAAGATCCGGGGGGGAATGAGCAGTTCTTC. This translates into CASSQDPGGNEQFF.

The V gene is TRBV20-1, the J gene TRBJ2-1, with 10 bases fitting TRBD2. Germline V gene lookup returns CDR1 DFQATT and CDR2 SNEGSKA (reference sequence). V shed 4 bases and J 0 bases; nucleotides not matched to a gene: 12. The CDR3 contains 18 residues. In nucleotides, the CDR3 is TGCAGTGCTATGTTACTAGCGGGGCCCATGAGCTCCTACAATGAGCAGTTCTTC. Its translation: CSAMLLAGPMSSYNEQFF.

The chain recombines TRBV28 with TRBJ2-7; D call uncertain. Germline CDR1 is MDHEN and CDR2 is SYDVKM. Trimming took 11 bases from V and 3 from J, leaving 17 bases between them. CDR3 length equals 13 residues. The CDR3 is CAPLGQVYYEQYF. Here the CDR3 DNA reads TGTGCCCCCTTAGGGCAGGTATACTACGAGCAGTACTTC.

This clonotype was detected ten times or more. V gene TRBV20-1 combines with J gene TRBJ1-2, with unresolved D. CDR1 DFQATT and CDR2 SNEGSKA come from the germline V gene (reference sequence). This CDR3 is 13 amino acids long. V shed 4 bases and J shed 2 bases, with 11 bases lying between them. The CDR3 sequence is CSAKPPENYGYTF. The CDR3 region has the DNA TGCAGTGCTAAGCCTCCGGAGAACTATGGCTACACCTTC.

A few counts support this clonotype. The V gene is TRBV12-3 or TRBV12-4, the J gene TRBJ2-1, with 11 bases lining up with TRBD2. The CDR3 loop spans 15 amino acids. Losses at the gene ends were 5 bases for V and 9 bases for J; bases not matched to a gene: 9. The CDR3 loop reads CASSRSGGASGEQFF. CDR3 bases: TGTGCCAGCAGTCGTAGCGGGGGGGCCTCGGGTGAGCAGTTCTTC.

V is TRBV5-5 and J is TRBJ2-5; 7 bases are a match to TRBD2. The CDR3 loop spans 14 amino acids. Looked up from germline, CDR1 is SGHKS and CDR2 is YYEKEE (reference sequence). V was clipped by 7 bases and J by 7 bases; unmatched bases: 13. CDR3 nucleotide sequence: TGTGCCAGCCATCCAGGGTTAGGGAGGGGGACCCAGTACTTC. Translation: CASHPGLGRGTQYF.

This clonotype was counted between two and nine times. V and J are TRBV7-9 and TRBJ2-7; D gene uncertain. This CDR3 region has 13 residues. The germline gives CDR1 SEHNR, CDR2 FQNEAQ (reference sequence). Trimming stripped 9 bases from V and 3 bases from J, with 15 bases between. The CDR3 DNA reads TGTGCCAGTAACGACGGAACGTACTACGAGCAGTACTTC. Its translation is CASNDGTYYEQYF.

The V gene is TRBV27, the J gene TRBJ1-6; D unresolved. The CDR3 sequence is 15 residues long. CDR1 is MNHEY, CDR2 SMNVEV, per germline (reference sequence). V gave up 6 bases and J gave up 4 bases, with 13 bases separating them. The CDR3 loop reads CASSQTGRYNSPLHF. The CDR3, as DNA: TGTGCCAGCAGCCAAACCGGACGTTATAATTCACCCCTCCACTTT.

The rearrangement links TRBV2 to TRBJ2-2; 7 nucleotides line up with TRBD2. CDR3 length: 14 residues. Germline V gene data show CDR1 as SNHLY and CDR2 as FYNNEI. The V segment lost 10 bases and the J segment 4 bases; nucleotides outside the gene matches: 9. CDR3 sequence: CATRQLASTGELFF. CDR3 nucleotides: TGTGCCACAAGACAACTAGCGAGCACCGGGGAGCTGTTTTTT.

This clonotype was seen just once. The chain couples TRBV20-1 to TRBJ2-3, with 10 nucleotides matching TRBD1. The CDR3 loop spans 16 amino acids. Per germline, CDR1 DFQATT and CDR2 SNEGSKA (reference sequence). With V trimmed by 3 bases and J by 5 bases, 11 bases remained unmatched. The CDR3 coding sequence is TGCAGTGCTAGGAGCAAGACAGGGGGCAGAAAAGATACGCAGTATTTT. Protein product: CSARSKTGGRKDTQYF.

V is TRBV29-1 and J is TRBJ2-3; D not resolved. Germline CDR1 is SQVTM and CDR2 is ANQGSEA. Trimming cost V 4 bases and J 2 bases, with 13 bases left between them. This CDR3 contains 14 residues. The CDR3 is CSVGRSFLTDTQYF. CDR3 nucleotide sequence: TGCAGCGTTGGTAGAAGTTTCCTCACAGATACGCAGTATTTT.

This clonotype was seen a few times. V gene TRBV4-3 combines with J gene TRBJ2-1; no definite D call. Trimming left V 2 bases short and J 8 bases short, with 10 bases between. The CDR3 contains 13 residues. Germline V CDR1 and CDR2: LGHNA, YSLEER. The CDR3 DNA reads as TGCGCCAGCAGCCAATTTTTATCGTATGAGCAGTTCTTC. The encoded protein is CASSQFLSYEQFF.

This clonotype was detected only a few times. A read error may account for a junction end that differs from germline. The chain has TRBV18 and TRBJ2-2; D not certain. CDR1 is KGHSH, CDR2 LQKENI, per germline. The CDR3 sequence is 16 residues long. This chain's CDR3 is CASSPHRLTNAGELFF. In nucleotides, the CDR3 is TGTGCCAGCTCACCACATAGACTGACGAACGCCGGGGAGCTGTTTTTT.

This clonotype was counted many times. This chain joins TRBV7-2 and TRBJ1-1; TRBD1 matches 9 bases. The CDR3 extends over 15 amino acids. Germline V gene data show CDR1 as SGHTA and CDR2 as FQGNSA. J was trimmed by 1 base and V by 7 bases; bases with no gene match: 7. CDR3 sequence (DNA): TGTGCCAGCATCATCGACAGGGGGAGGAACACTGAAGCTTTCTTT. Its translation: CASIIDRGRNTEAFF.

CDR3 region: CASSVRGRPPDTQYF. The CDR3 coding sequence is TGTGCCAGCAGCGTCCGCGGGAGACCCCCAGATACGCAGTATTTT. V usage is TRBV9 and J usage is TRBJ2-3, with 7 bases aligning to TRBD2. CDR1 is SGDLS and CDR2 is YYNGEE in the germline V gene. CDR3 length equals 15 residues. V shed 2 bases and J 4 bases; nucleotides not matched to a gene: 7.

This clonotype was counted at least ten times. The chain has TRBV20-1 and TRBJ2-2; no clear D gene. Trimming took 4 bases from V and 0 from J, leaving 12 bases between them. Germline CDR1 reads DFQATT; CDR2 reads SNEGSKA (reference sequence). This CDR3 spans 15 amino acids. In DNA, the CDR3 is TGCAGTGCTAAGGAATGGGCGGCGAACACCGGGGAGCTGTTTTTT. It yields the protein CSAKEWAANTGELFF.

This clonotype has ten or more counts. The chain uses TRBV5-1 and TRBJ1-6, with a tentative D call TRBD1 (6 bases). The CDR3 is 17 amino acids. Germline values: CDR1 SGHRS, CDR2 YFSETQ. V was pared by 5 bases and J by 5 bases, with 20 bases between. Here the CDR3 DNA reads TGCGCCAGCAGTTCTACTCCCGGACAGCGGAATAATTCACCCCTCCACTTT. Residues: CASSSTPGQRNNSPLHF.

This clonotype was counted a few times. V usage is TRBV3-1 and J usage is TRBJ2-3; a possible D gene is TRBD2 (5 bases). The germline CDR1 and CDR2 sequences are LGHDT and YNNKEL (reference sequence). V was pared by 4 bases and J by 1 base, with 21 bases between. The CDR3 runs to 18 residues. The CDR3 DNA follows: TGTGCCAGCAGCCGCCTCGGTACCGGGGTTGAGGGCACAGATACGCAGTATTTT. It yields the protein CASSRLGTGVEGTDTQYF.

This clonotype appeared many times. DNA of the CDR3: TGCAGTGCCCCGGGACTAGCGGGGGGTACAGATACGCAGTATTTT. Protein sequence: CSAPGLAGGTDTQYF. V is TRBV20-1 and J is TRBJ2-3, with 15 bases matching TRBD2. The CDR3 is made up of 15 amino acids. Trimming took 6 bases from V and 3 from J; bases not matched to a gene: 4. From germline, CDR1 is DFQATT and CDR2 SNEGSKA (reference sequence).

The chain's CDR3 is CASSLAGTGANGDTQYF. CDR3 DNA sequence: TGCGCCAGCAGCTTGGCCGGAACGGGAGCCAATGGGGATACGCAGTATTTT. This sequence joins TRBV5-1 and TRBJ2-3, with D possibly TRBD2 on 6 matching bases. The CDR3 has 17 residues. Per the germline V gene, CDR1 is SGHRS and CDR2 is YFSETQ. V was trimmed by 0 bases and J by 6 bases, leaving 20 bases between them.

The chain employs TRBV12-3 or TRBV12-4 and TRBJ2-1; 9 nucleotides match TRBD2. Unmatched junction bases numbered 7, after V lost 6 bases and J lost 4 bases. The CDR3 totals 15 residues. The chain's CDR3 is CASRGTAGGYNEQFF. The CDR3 DNA reads TGTGCCAGCAGGGGGACAGCGGGGGGTTACAATGAGCAGTTCTTC.